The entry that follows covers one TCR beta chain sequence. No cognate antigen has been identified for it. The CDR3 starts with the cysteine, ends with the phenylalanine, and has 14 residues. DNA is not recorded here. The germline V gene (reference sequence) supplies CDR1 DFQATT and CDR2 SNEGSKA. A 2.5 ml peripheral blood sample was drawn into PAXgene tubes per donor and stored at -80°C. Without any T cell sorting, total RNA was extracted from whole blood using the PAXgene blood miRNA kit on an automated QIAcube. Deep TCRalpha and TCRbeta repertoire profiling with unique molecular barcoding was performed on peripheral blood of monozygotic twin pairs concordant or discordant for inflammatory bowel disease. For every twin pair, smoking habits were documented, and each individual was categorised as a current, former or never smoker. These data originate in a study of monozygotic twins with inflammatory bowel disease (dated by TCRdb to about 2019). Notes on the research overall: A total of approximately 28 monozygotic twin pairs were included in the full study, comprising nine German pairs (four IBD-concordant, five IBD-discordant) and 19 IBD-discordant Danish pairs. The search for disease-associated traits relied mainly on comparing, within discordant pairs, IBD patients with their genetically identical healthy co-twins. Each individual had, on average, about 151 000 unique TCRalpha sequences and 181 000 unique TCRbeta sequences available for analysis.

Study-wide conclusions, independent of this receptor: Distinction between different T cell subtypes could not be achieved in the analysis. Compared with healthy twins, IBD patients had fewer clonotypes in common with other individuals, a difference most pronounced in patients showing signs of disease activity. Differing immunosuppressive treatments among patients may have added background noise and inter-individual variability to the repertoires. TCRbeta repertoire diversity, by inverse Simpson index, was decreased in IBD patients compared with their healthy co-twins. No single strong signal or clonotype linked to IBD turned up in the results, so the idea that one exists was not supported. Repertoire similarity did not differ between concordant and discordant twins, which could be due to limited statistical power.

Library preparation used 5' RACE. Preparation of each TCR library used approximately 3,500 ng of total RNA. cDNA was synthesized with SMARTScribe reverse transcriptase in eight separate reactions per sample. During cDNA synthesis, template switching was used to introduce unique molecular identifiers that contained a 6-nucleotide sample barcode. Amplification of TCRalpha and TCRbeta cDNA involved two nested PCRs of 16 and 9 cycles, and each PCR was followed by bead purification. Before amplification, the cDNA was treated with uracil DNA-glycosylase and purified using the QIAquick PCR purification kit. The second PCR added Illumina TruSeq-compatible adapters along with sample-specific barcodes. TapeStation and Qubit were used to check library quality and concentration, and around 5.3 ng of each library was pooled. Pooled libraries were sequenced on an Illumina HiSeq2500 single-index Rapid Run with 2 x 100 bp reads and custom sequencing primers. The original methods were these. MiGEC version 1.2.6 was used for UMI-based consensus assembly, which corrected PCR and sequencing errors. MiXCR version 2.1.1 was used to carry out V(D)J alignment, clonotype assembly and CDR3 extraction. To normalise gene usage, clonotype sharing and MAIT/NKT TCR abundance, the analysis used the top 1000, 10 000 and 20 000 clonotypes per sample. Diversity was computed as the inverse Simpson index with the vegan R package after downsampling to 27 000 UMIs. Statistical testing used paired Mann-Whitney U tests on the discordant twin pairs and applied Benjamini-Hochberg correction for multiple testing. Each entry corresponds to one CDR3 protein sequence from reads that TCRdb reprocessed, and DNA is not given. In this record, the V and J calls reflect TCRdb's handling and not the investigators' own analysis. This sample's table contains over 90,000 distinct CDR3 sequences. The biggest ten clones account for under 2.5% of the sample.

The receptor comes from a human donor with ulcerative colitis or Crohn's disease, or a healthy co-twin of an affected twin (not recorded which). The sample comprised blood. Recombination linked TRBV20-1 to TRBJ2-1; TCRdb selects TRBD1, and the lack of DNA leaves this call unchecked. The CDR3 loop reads CSAREGTAETEQFF.